The TCR beta chain under discussion was sequenced for a study of T cell repertoires in cytomegalovirus infection. Study background: Matching HLA type and CMV infection were both indicated by public TCR beta signatures.

Per germline, CDR1 MGHRA and CDR2 YSYEKL. The CDR3 loop spans 15 amino acids. Germline trimming cut 1 base from V and 4 bases from J; bases unmatched to any gene: 5. Turning to this clonotype: The antigen is undetermined.

TCRdb redid the calling of the reads with MiXCR, one entry per CDR3 protein. The table shows tens of thousands of distinct CDR3 sequences, with around 40% occurring only once. The sample here was CD8+ T cells from cultured PBMCs, taken from culture after CMV antigen stimulation. J is TRBJ2-5 and V is TRBV4-1; 8 bases line up with TRBD2. The clonotype was recovered from a human donor in good health (CMV status not recorded). Some clones in this sample may be carry-over from other donors' samples. Written as DNA, the CDR3 is TGCGCCAGCAGCCAAGGAGCGGGGGAGTTAGAGACCCAGTACTTC. Protein sequence: CASSQGAGELETQYF.